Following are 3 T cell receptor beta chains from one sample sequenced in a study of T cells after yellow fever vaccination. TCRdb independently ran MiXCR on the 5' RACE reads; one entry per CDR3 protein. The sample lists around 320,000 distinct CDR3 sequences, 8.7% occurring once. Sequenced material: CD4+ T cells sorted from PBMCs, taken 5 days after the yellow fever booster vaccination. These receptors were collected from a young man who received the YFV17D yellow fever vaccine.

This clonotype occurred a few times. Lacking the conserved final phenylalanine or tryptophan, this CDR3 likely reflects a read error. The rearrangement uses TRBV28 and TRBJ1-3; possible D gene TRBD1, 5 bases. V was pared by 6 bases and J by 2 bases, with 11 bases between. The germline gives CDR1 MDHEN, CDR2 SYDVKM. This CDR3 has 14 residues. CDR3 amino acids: CASRLSGAGNTIYI. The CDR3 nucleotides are TGTGCCAGCAGACTATCGGGGGCTGGAAACACCATATATATT.

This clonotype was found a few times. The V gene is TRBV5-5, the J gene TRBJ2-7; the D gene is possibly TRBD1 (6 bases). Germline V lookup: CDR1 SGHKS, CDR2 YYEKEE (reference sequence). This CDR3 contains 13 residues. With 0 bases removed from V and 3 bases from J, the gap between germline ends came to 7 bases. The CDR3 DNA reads TGTGCCAGCAGCTTGGGGGACATCTACGAGCAGTACGTC. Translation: CASSLGDIYEQYV.

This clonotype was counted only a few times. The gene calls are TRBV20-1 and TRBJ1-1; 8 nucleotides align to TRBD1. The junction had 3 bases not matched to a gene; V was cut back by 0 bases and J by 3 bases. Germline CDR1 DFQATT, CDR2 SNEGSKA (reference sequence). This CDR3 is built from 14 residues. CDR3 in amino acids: CSARDGQGHTEAFF. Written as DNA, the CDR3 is TGCAGTGCTAGAGATGGACAGGGCCACACTGAAGCTTTCTTT.